Here is one T cell receptor (beta chain) with its context. Per the authors' pipeline: Quantification of nucleated cells was approximated via reference gene primer amplification. Sequenced by immunoSEQ multiplex PCR; TCRdb stores in-frame clones only, minus some. V, J and clone size were drawn from that table, and D and trimming were deduced from the DNA. This sample has 300,000 to 400,000 clones, with under 95% found just once. This entry belongs to a study of blood T cell repertoires in COVID-19. Study at large: Donors in the United States, Italy and Spain gave samples during acute or convalescent COVID-19. Sample material is recorded as cDNA or gDNA derived from T cells, B-cell-depleted T cells, or PBMCs.

The CDR3 length is 14 residues. Germline values: CDR1 SGHNT, CDR2 YENEEA. V was pared by 6 bases and J by 5 bases, with 4 bases of the junction left unmatched. This clonotype originated in a woman aged 18-35 years who had recovered from COVID-19. The sequencing sample was made of peripheral blood. The chain links TRBV11-3 to TRBJ2-2; 9 nucleotides align to TRBD1. The DNA of the CDR3 is TGTGCCAGCAGGAACGGACAGGGGACCGGGGAGCTGTTTTTT. This translates into CASRNGQGTGELFF. Looking up the rest from reference TRBV11-3 and TRBJ2-2 gives the full variable domain: EAGVVQSPRYKIIEKKQPVAFWCNPISGHNTLYWYLQNLGQGPELLIRYENEEAVDDSQLPKDRFSAERLKGVDSTLKIQPAELGDSAVYLCASRNGQGTGELFFGEGSRLTVL.